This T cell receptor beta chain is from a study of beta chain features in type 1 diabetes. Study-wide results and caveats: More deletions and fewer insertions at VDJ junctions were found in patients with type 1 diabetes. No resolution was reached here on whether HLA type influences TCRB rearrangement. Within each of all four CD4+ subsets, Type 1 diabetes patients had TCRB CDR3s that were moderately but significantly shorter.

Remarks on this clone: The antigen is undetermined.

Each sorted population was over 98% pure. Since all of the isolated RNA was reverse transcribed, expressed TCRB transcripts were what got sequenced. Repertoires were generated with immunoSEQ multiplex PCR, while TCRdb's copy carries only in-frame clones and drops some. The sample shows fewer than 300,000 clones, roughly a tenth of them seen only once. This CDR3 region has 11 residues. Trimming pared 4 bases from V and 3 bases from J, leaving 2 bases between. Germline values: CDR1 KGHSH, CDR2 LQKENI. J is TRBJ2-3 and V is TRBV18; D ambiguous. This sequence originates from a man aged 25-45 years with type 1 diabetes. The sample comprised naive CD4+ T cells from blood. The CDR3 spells CASSLTDTQYF. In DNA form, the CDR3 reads TGTGCCAGCTCACTAACAGATACGCAGTATTTT.